This T cell receptor (beta chain) was captured in a study of CD8 T cells in ankylosing spondylitis. Study-level points and caveats: For ankylosing spondylitis blood, a TCR beta motif of 7 to 9 highly homologous variants appeared characteristic. Enrichment of disease-linked clones was reportedly significant in matched ankylosing spondylitis synovial fluid. CD8+ disease-linked clones were present at relatively low frequencies in blood.

The germline V gene encodes CDR1 SGHVS and CDR2 FNYEAQ. CDR3 size: 15 residues. Unmatched junction bases numbered 8, after V lost 3 bases and J lost 6 bases. Points on this clonotype: Its antigen is unidentified.

Quantitative 5'-RACE with molecular barcodes generated TCR beta libraries. TCRdb itself ran the 5' RACE reads through MiXCR, one entry per CDR3 protein. The sample holds fewer than 400,000 distinct CDR3 sequences; around 22% are singletons and the top ten take about a sixth. The TCR was taken from a male donor with ankylosing spondylitis. V usage is TRBV7-6 and J usage is TRBJ2-1, with TRBD2 matching 7 bases. Input material: blood, either unsorted or a sorted T cell fraction (not recorded which). The DNA for the CDR3 is TGTGCCAGCAGCTTCCGAGGGAGGGCCTTCAATGAGCAGTTCTTC. Its protein product is CASSFRGRAFNEQFF.